What follows are 31 T cell receptor beta chains derived from one specimen sequenced in a study of blood T cell repertoires in COVID-19. Here immunoSEQ multiplex PCR was the method, and the copy in TCRdb shows in-frame clones only, minus some. The sample holds roughly 380,000 clones, about 88% seen once. Sequenced input: peripheral blood. Receptor source: a middle-aged woman with COVID-19, enrolled during active disease.

This chain uses TRBV24-1 with TRBJ2-7; 8 bases agree with TRBD2. The V gene's germline CDR1 is KGHDR and CDR2 SFDVKD. The CDR3 is 13 residues long. V lost 6 bases to trimming and J lost 6 bases; unmatched junction nucleotides: 6. Here the CDR3 DNA reads TGTGCCACCAGTAGCGGGAGTGTCGGCGAGCAGTACTTC. Amino acids: CATSSGSVGEQYF.

The J gene is TRBJ2-2, the V gene TRBV5-5; 9 bases agree with TRBD1. After removal of 4 bases from V and 0 bases from J, the junction contained 13 bases not matched to a gene. Germline V lookup: CDR1 SGHKS, CDR2 YYEKEE (reference sequence). CDR3 length equals 19 residues. The CDR3 region is CASSATIGQGSPNTGELFF. The CDR3 region has the DNA TGTGCCAGCAGCGCGACGATTGGACAGGGGTCTCCGAACACCGGGGAGCTGTTTTTT. The whole variable domain, remainder taken from reference TRBV5-5 and TRBJ2-2, is DAGVTQSPTHLIKTRGQQVTLRCSPISGHKSVSWYQQVLGQGPQFIFQYYEKEERGRGNFPDRFSARQFPNYSSELNVNALLLGDSALYLCASSATIGQGSPNTGELFFGEGSRLTVL.

This clone occurred once. The V and J genes are TRBV4-1 and TRBJ1-2, with TRBD1 as a possible D gene (6 bases). V lost 2 bases and J lost 6, with 16 bases in between. Germline V gene sequence: CDR1 MGHRA, CDR2 YSYEKL. The CDR3 length is 15 residues. The CDR3 here is CASSQTGLEYHGYTF. As DNA, the CDR3 is TGCGCCAGCAGCCAAACAGGGTTGGAGTATCATGGCTACACCTTC.

J is TRBJ1-1 and V is TRBV10-3; 8 nucleotides align to TRBD1. This CDR3 is built from 15 residues. The junction had 11 bases not matched to a gene; V was cut back by 5 bases and J by 6 bases. Germline V gene sequence: CDR1 ENHRY, CDR2 SYGVKD. DNA for the CDR3: TGTGCCATCAGTCCCGACAGGGGCGAGGGCTCTGAAGCTTTCTTT. Encoded protein: CAISPDRGEGSEAFF.

This rearrangement joins TRBV18 to TRBJ2-7, with 13 bases aligning to TRBD2. V lost 3 bases to trimming and J lost 6 bases; unmatched junction nucleotides: 8. The CDR3 sequence is 16 residues long. Germline loops: CDR1 KGHSH, CDR2 LQKENI. The CDR3 reads CASSPRTSGSEGEQYF. Written as DNA, the CDR3 is TGTGCCAGCTCACCTAGGACTAGCGGGAGTGAGGGCGAGCAGTACTTC.

The rearrangement joins TRBV7-9 to TRBJ2-7, with a possible D match to TRBD1 (6 bases). V was trimmed by 5 bases and J by 5 bases, leaving 16 bases between them. The CDR3 is 14 amino acids. The germline gives CDR1 SEHNR, CDR2 FQNEAQ (reference sequence). In DNA form, the CDR3 reads TGTGCCAGCAGCCCAGGGGTGGTGGAGAACGAGCAGTACTTC. This encodes CASSPGVVENEQYF.

This chain joins TRBV5-1 and TRBJ2-1, with D possibly TRBD1 on 6 matching bases. The CDR3 length is 15 residues. Trimming shortened V by 5 bases and J by 3 bases, and 15 bases separated the two germline ends. Germline V gives CDR1 SGHRS, CDR2 YFSETQ. CDR3 DNA: TGCGCCAGCAGTCCTACGGACAGCCACTACAATGAGCAGTTCTTC. This gives the protein CASSPTDSHYNEQFF. Filled out from reference TRBV5-1 and TRBJ2-1, the complete variable domain reads KAGVTQTPRYLIKTRGQQVTLSCSPISGHRSVSWYQQTPGQGLQFLFEYFSETQRNKGNFPGRFSGRQFSNSRSEMNVSTLELGDSALYLCASSPTDSHYNEQFFGPGTRLTVL.

The chain uses TRBV12-3 or TRBV12-4 and TRBJ2-7; TRBD1 matches at 9 bases. This CDR3 contains 13 residues. The V and J ends lost 7 bases and 4 bases, in that order; junction bases with no gene match: 5. This CDR3 is CASTTGQGYEQYF. Here the CDR3 DNA reads TGTGCCAGCACTACCGGACAGGGGTACGAGCAGTACTTC.

Written as DNA, the CDR3 is TGTGCCAGCAGCCGCGACATTAGCTCCTATAATTCACCCCTCCACTTT. Translation gives CASSRDISSYNSPLHF. The J gene is TRBJ1-6, the V gene TRBV5-4, with D unresolved. The germline V gene has CDR1 SGHNT and CDR2 YYREEE (reference sequence). The CDR3 has 16 residues. V lost 4 bases, J lost 0 bases, and 11 bases lay in between.

This clone was observed a handful of times. The chain employs TRBV4-2 and TRBJ2-2; maybe TRBD2 (6 bases). The CDR3 is 14 residues long. Per germline, CDR1 LGHNA and CDR2 YNFKEQ. The germline V and J ends were trimmed by 5 bases and 3 bases, with 10 bases remaining between them. The CDR3, as DNA: TGTGCCAGCAGCTCACCGGGGGACACCGGGGAGCTGTTTTTT. Its translation: CASSSPGDTGELFF.

The J gene is TRBJ1-6, the V gene TRBV2; unclear D gene. The CDR3 extends over 14 amino acids. The V end was cut by 1 base, the J end by 6 bases, with 7 bases between. Germline CDR1 SNHLY, CDR2 FYNNEI. CDR3 nucleotides: TGTGCCAGCAGTGAAGGAGCCCTTAATTCACCCCTCCACTTT. It yields the protein CASSEGALNSPLHF. The full variable domain, with the rest looked up from reference TRBV2 and TRBJ1-6, is EPEVTQTPSHQVTQMGQEVILRCVPISNHLYFYWYRQILGQKVEFLVSFYNNEISEKSEIFDDQFSVERPDGSNFTLKIRSTKLEDSAMYFCASSEGALNSPLHFGNGTRLTVT.

V and J are TRBV5-1 and TRBJ2-2, with 9 bases fitting TRBD1. Trimming took 3 bases from V and 8 from J; bases not matched to a gene: 5. The CDR3 length is 14 residues. Germline CDR1 is SGHRS and CDR2 is YFSETQ. CDR3 nucleotides: TGCGCCAGCAGCTGGGGGACAGGGCGAGGGGAGCTGTTTTTT. Translated: CASSWGTGRGELFF.

There are a few counts of this clone. This rearrangement joins TRBV5-4 to TRBJ1-5; D is ambiguous. This CDR3 spans 15 amino acids. V lost 2 bases, J lost 4 bases, and 13 bases lay in between. Germline V CDR1 and CDR2: SGHNT, YYREEE (reference sequence). CDR3 region: CASSFGGQPNQPQHF. The CDR3 DNA is TGTGCCAGCAGCTTCGGCGGGCAGCCTAATCAGCCCCAGCATTTT.

The chain employs TRBV19 and TRBJ1-4; a weak D match, TRBD1 (6 bases). The germline CDR1 and CDR2 sequences are LNHDA and SQIVND (reference sequence). With 5 bases removed from V and 0 bases from J, the gap between germline ends came to 13 bases. The CDR3 is 16 amino acids. The CDR3 DNA follows: TGTGCCAGTAGTCCCAGGACAGTTGCAACTAATGAAAAACTGTTTTTT. This codes for CASSPRTVATNEKLFF.

The DNA of the CDR3 is TGCGCCAGCAGCCAAGACTTCTCCCTACTTGGAAACACCATATATTTT. Translating gives CASSQDFSLLGNTIYF. The chain uses TRBV4-3 and TRBJ1-3, with unresolved D. This CDR3 is 16 amino acids long. The germline V gene has CDR1 LGHNA and CDR2 YSLEER. Between the trimmed V and J ends, which lost 0 bases and 3 bases, there was a span of 12 bases.

The chain couples TRBV7-2 to TRBJ2-7; TRBD2 matches at 10 bases. Germline-derived CDR1 and CDR2 are SGHTA and FQGNSA. The junction had 9 bases not matched to a gene; V was cut back by 4 bases and J by 6 bases. This CDR3 region has 15 residues. The CDR3 protein is CASSSERGGLAEQYF. The CDR3 DNA reads as TGTGCCAGCAGCTCGGAGCGGGGGGGGCTGGCCGAGCAGTACTTC.

The genes are TRBV18 and TRBJ2-7; tentatively, D is TRBD2 (5 bases). With 3 bases removed from V and 2 bases from J, the gap between germline ends came to 11 bases. The CDR3 has 14 residues. Germline CDR1 is KGHSH and CDR2 is LQKENI. The CDR3 DNA is TGTGCCAGCTCACCCGGAGCGGAAACCTACGAGCAGTACTTC. It translates to CASSPGAETYEQYF.

The chain links TRBV19 to TRBJ2-1; 7 bases fit TRBD1. The CDR3 contains 14 residues. V gave up 3 bases and J gave up 6 bases; unmatched junction bases: 5. CDR1 is LNHDA and CDR2 is SQIVND in the germline V gene (reference sequence). CDR3 nucleotides: TGTGCCAGTAGTATGAGACAGGGCGGCAATGAGCAGTTCTTC. Protein: CASSMRQGGNEQFF.

This chain links TRBV12-3 or TRBV12-4 with TRBJ1-2; D gene uncertain. The CDR3 totals 12 residues. Trimming cost V 5 bases and J 1 base, with 5 bases left between them. The CDR3 DNA is TGTGCCAGCAGTCCGGTTAACTATGGCTACACCTTC. It translates to CASSPVNYGYTF.

The chain recombines TRBV27 with TRBJ2-7, with TRBD2 as a possible D gene (6 bases). Germline V gene data show CDR1 as MNHEY and CDR2 as SMNVEV (reference sequence). Trimming left V 0 bases short and J 7 bases short, with 10 bases between. The CDR3 is made up of 13 amino acids. This chain's CDR3 is CASSLSVAGEQYF. CDR3 in DNA: TGTGCCAGCAGTTTATCGGTGGCGGGGGAGCAGTACTTC.

This sequence joins TRBV5-4 and TRBJ1-1; no clear D. CDR1 and CDR2 from the germline V gene are SGHNT and YYREEE (reference sequence). The CDR3 consists of 15 residues. The ends were cut back, 3 bases at V and 2 bases at J, with 14 bases in the middle. Written as DNA, the CDR3 is TGTGCCAGCAGCTGGAACACCGACACCAACACTGAAGCTTTCTTT. Translating it yields CASSWNTDTNTEAFF.

The J gene is TRBJ1-2, the V gene TRBV19; TRBD1 agrees at 8 bases. J was trimmed by 4 bases and V by 1 base; bases with no gene match: 5. There are 15 residues in the CDR3. Germline lookup yields CDR1 LNHDA and CDR2 SQIVND (reference sequence). The CDR3 spells CASSIVGQGSYGYTF. CDR3 nucleotides: TGTGCCAGTAGTATAGTCGGACAGGGTTCCTATGGCTACACCTTC.

V is TRBV6-5 and J is TRBJ2-1, with 7 positions matching TRBD2. Germline V CDR1 and CDR2: MNHEY, SVGAGI. This CDR3 has 15 amino acids. The V and J ends lost 0 bases and 9 bases, in that order; junction bases with no gene match: 8. The DNA of the CDR3 is TGTGCCAGCAGTTACTCTGGCGGGAGAGCGATTGAGCAGTTCTTC. It encodes CASSYSGGRAIEQFF.

The CDR3 DNA is TGCGCCAGCAGCTTGAGTACAGGGGGCTCCTACAATGAGCAGTTCTTC. It codes for CASSLSTGGSYNEQFF. The rearrangement joins TRBV5-1 to TRBJ2-1, with 8 positions matching TRBD1. The CDR3 sequence is 16 residues long. J was trimmed by 0 bases and V by 1 base; bases with no gene match: 3. CDR1 and CDR2 from the germline V gene are SGHRS and YFSETQ.

The table lists this clone with many counts. The chain links TRBV28 to TRBJ1-2; D is possibly TRBD1 (6 bases). CDR1 is MDHEN and CDR2 is SYDVKM in the germline V gene. The V end was cut by 6 bases, the J end by 4 bases, with 18 bases between. This CDR3 region has 15 residues. The CDR3 here is CASSLGTDSLYGYTF. The DNA for the CDR3 is TGTGCCAGCAGCTTGGGGACGGACAGTCTCTATGGCTACACCTTC.

V and J are TRBV11-2 and TRBJ2-3, with unresolved D. The germline V gene has CDR1 SGHAT and CDR2 FQNNGV. V was pared by 2 bases and J by 7 bases, with 10 bases between. This CDR3 is 13 amino acids long. CDR3 region: CASSLTSSYTQYF. The DNA of the CDR3 is TGTGCCAGCAGCTTAACAAGTTCATATACGCAGTATTTT.

The chain uses TRBV6-6 and TRBJ1-5, with 8 positions matching TRBD1. This CDR3 contains 16 residues. With V trimmed by 5 bases and J by 7 bases, 13 bases remained unmatched. Germline assignment: CDR1 MNHNY and CDR2 SVGAGI (reference sequence). The CDR3 region has the DNA TGTGCCAGCAGTCCCGGAATCATACAGGGGGGGCAGCCCCAGCATTTT. This translates into CASSPGIIQGGQPQHF.

This chain uses TRBV10-3 with TRBJ2-7; TRBD2 matches 8 bases. V trimming: 6 bases; J trimming: 0 bases; junction bases outside the gene matches: 7. From germline, CDR1 is ENHRY and CDR2 SYGVKD. CDR3 length equals 15 residues. DNA for the CDR3: TGTGCCATCAGGGCCGCGGGAGGAAGCTCCTACGAGCAGTACTTC. Amino acid sequence: CAIRAAGGSSYEQYF.

The chain employs TRBV28 and TRBJ1-1; maybe TRBD1 (6 bases). CDR3 length: 15 residues. V was pared by 5 bases and J by 1 base, with 14 bases between. Germline lookup yields CDR1 MDHEN and CDR2 SYDVKM. CDR3: CASSQRGGGNTEAFF. For the CDR3, the DNA is TGTGCCAGCAGTCAACGGGGGGGCGGGAACACTGAAGCTTTCTTT.

With regard to this clone: An end of the junction differs from the germline gene, which may be a read error. This chain links TRBV6-2 or TRBV6-3 with TRBJ1-5; D not certain. The germline V gene has CDR1 MNHEY and CDR2 SVGEGT. The CDR3 length is 14 residues. The CDR3 region has the DNA TGTGCCAGCAGTGTCGGGGTTGACAATCAGCTCCAGCATTTT. Residues: CASSVGVDNQLQHF.

V and J are TRBV10-3 and TRBJ2-6; D is unresolved. The germline V and J ends were trimmed by 0 bases and 4 bases, with 4 bases remaining between them. This CDR3 is built from 14 residues. The germline CDR1 and CDR2 sequences are ENHRY and SYGVKD. The CDR3 protein is CAISESTGANVLTF. The CDR3 DNA sequence: TGTGCCATCAGTGAGTCGACAGGGGCCAACGTCCTGACTTTC.